This TCR beta chain stems from a study of technical replicates of blood from several donors. The method was immunoSEQ multiplex PCR; TCRdb's version includes in-frame clones alone and lacks a portion of them. The sample records tens of thousands of clones, approximately 92% being singletons. The CDR3 contains 13 residues. Germline CDR1 GTSNPN, CDR2 SVGIG (reference sequence). The ends were cut back, 0 bases at V and 4 bases at J, with 7 bases in the middle. The sequenced sample consisted of T cells isolated from PBMCs. This receptor was obtained from a human donor in good health. Some clones in this sample may be carry-over from other donors' samples. V and J are TRBV30 and TRBJ1-3, with D possibly being TRBD1 (5 bases). The CDR3 spells CAWSVSGGNTIYF. The CDR3 DNA reads as TGTGCCTGGAGTGTCTCAGGGGGAAACACCATATATTTT.